Below are 23 T cell receptor beta chains sequenced from a single sample in a study of PD-1 blockade in classical Hodgkin lymphoma. The repertoire was sequenced with immunoSEQ multiplex PCR; TCRdb's copy has only in-frame clones and lacks some. The repertoire holds 45,000 to 60,000 clones, with 65% to 85% as singletons. Autologous stem cell transplantation was followed by relapse in every patient, and brentuximab vedotin exposure varied. Source: peripheral blood mononuclear cells (PBMCs), taken at baseline. These receptors all stem from a human donor with classical Hodgkin lymphoma.

The chain links TRBV6-5 to TRBJ2-1; D may be TRBD1 (6 bases). This CDR3 contains 12 residues. Trimming stripped 5 bases from V and 8 bases from J, with 10 bases between. The V gene's germline CDR1 is MNHEY and CDR2 SVGAGI. The CDR3 is CASSPTGDEQFF. The CDR3 bases are TGTGCCAGCAGTCCGACAGGAGATGAGCAGTTCTTC.

The genes are TRBV6-1 and TRBJ1-1; D uncertain. Trimming stripped 8 bases from V and 4 bases from J, with 17 bases between. The CDR3 length is 14 residues. The germline V gene has CDR1 MNHNS and CDR2 SASEGT. In DNA, the CDR3 is TGTGCCAGCTCCCCGGAGCCGGGGTCCACTGAAGCTTTCTTT. It is translated as CASSPEPGSTEAFF.

J is TRBJ2-1 and V is TRBV7-3, with a weak D call TRBD2 (6 bases). Trimming shortened V by 1 base and J by 0 bases, and 19 bases separated the two germline ends. The CDR3 is 19 residues long. The germline CDR1 and CDR2 sequences are SGHTA and FQGTGA. The chain's CDR3 is CASSLRPAGLRNSYNEQFF. As DNA, the CDR3 is TGTGCCAGCAGCTTAAGGCCCGCGGGACTCCGAAACTCCTACAATGAGCAGTTCTTC.

The chain recombines TRBV5-4 with TRBJ2-1; TRBD1 is a possible D gene (6 bases). Per the germline V gene, CDR1 is SGHNT and CDR2 is YYREEE (reference sequence). The CDR3 is made up of 14 amino acids. Between the trimmed V and J ends, which lost 1 base and 7 bases, there was a span of 12 bases. In DNA form, the CDR3 reads TGTGCCAGCAGCTTGCACCCCGGGACAAATGAGCAGTTCTTC. It yields the protein CASSLHPGTNEQFF.

This chain uses TRBV7-2 with TRBJ2-2, with D perhaps TRBD1 or TRBD2 (6 bases each). Germline CDR1 is SGHTA and CDR2 is FQGNSA. The CDR3 extends over 15 amino acids. Deletions cut 5 bases from V and 6 bases from J, with 16 bases between. CDR3 nucleotide sequence: TGTGCCAGCAGCAGGGGGGTTCAGTACTCCGGGGAGCTGTTTTTT. Residues: CASSRGVQYSGELFF.

As DNA, the CDR3 is TGTGCCAGCAGTGAAGCTCCCCGGGACCTTTTTCAGCCCCAGCATTTT. Translated: CASSEAPRDLFQPQHF. The chain combines TRBV2 with TRBJ1-5; TRBD1 is a possible D gene (5 bases). Trimming took off 0 bases at V and 6 bases at J, with 15 bases between the two ends. Germline CDR1 and CDR2: SNHLY and FYNNEI. The CDR3 runs 16 residues.

The CDR3 is CASSSTGGRTQYF. CDR3 DNA: TGTGCCAGCAGCTCTACAGGGGGCCGGACCCAGTACTTC. The gene calls are TRBV7-2 and TRBJ2-5; 9 bases agree with TRBD1. CDR3 size: 13 residues. Germline CDR1 and CDR2: SGHTA and FQGNSA. With 4 bases clipped from V and 7 bases from J, the junction kept 4 bases outside the gene matches.

V and J are TRBV27 and TRBJ2-1; perhaps D is TRBD1 or TRBD2 (5 bases each). The V end was cut by 8 bases, the J end by 0 bases, with 17 bases between. In germline, CDR1 is MNHEY, CDR2 SMNVEV (reference sequence). CDR3 size: 16 residues. CDR3 amino acids: CASRRGGRNSYNEQFF. The CDR3 DNA follows: TGTGCCAGCCGCCGGGGCGGCAGGAACTCCTACAATGAGCAGTTCTTC.

To note about this clone: This CDR3 is also generated by other DNA sequences in the sample. This sequence joins TRBV5-1 and TRBJ2-3; no reliable D call. This CDR3 has 14 amino acids. The germline CDR1 and CDR2 sequences are SGHRS and YFSETQ. Trimming removed 0 bases at V and 2 bases at J, with 7 bases between. The CDR3 protein is CASSLGSPTDTQYF. The CDR3 bases are TGCGCCAGCAGCTTGGGGTCGCCCACAGATACGCAGTATTTT.

The chain employs TRBV5-4 and TRBJ2-7, with a possible D match to TRBD2 (5 bases). The V end lost 3 bases, the J end lost 4 bases, and 14 bases lay between the germline ends. Germline V CDR1 and CDR2: SGHNT, YYREEE (reference sequence). The CDR3 totals 14 residues. The chain's CDR3 is CASSSREGRYEQYF. The CDR3 nucleotides are TGTGCCAGCAGCTCCCGCGAGGGAAGGTACGAGCAGTACTTC.

V is TRBV19 and J is TRBJ1-5; D call uncertain. Germline V gene sequence: CDR1 LNHDA, CDR2 SQIVND (reference sequence). This CDR3 spans 12 amino acids. V lost 6 bases, J lost 2 bases, and 5 bases lay in between. In nucleotides, the CDR3 is TGTGCCAGTAGCGGTCGCAATCAGCCCCAGCATTTT. This gives the protein CASSGRNQPQHF.

Regarding this clone: Within the sample, other DNA sequences also encode this same CDR3. The chain recombines TRBV11-3 with TRBJ2-1; 7 bases match TRBD2. Germline-derived CDR1 and CDR2 are SGHNT and YENEEA. This CDR3 region has 14 residues. The V and J ends lost 5 bases and 3 bases, in that order; junction bases with no gene match: 4. The CDR3: CASSLGGSYNEQFF. The CDR3 DNA follows: TGTGCCAGCAGCCTTGGCGGGAGCTACAATGAGCAGTTCTTC.

V is TRBV7-6 and J is TRBJ1-5; D remains unclear. The CDR3 totals 13 residues. Germline V gives CDR1 SGHVS, CDR2 FNYEAQ. Trimming stripped 5 bases from V and 9 bases from J, with 14 bases between. CDR3 nucleotide sequence: TGTGCCAGCAGCGCACCCCCCCGGGGGCCCCAGCATTTT. Translation: CASSAPPRGPQHF. Drawing the rest from reference TRBV7-6 and TRBJ1-5, the complete variable domain is GAGVSQSPRYKVTKRGQDVALRCDPISGHVSLYWYRQALGQGPEFLTYFNYEAQQDKSGLPNDRFSAERPEGSISTLTIQRTEQRDSAMYRCASSAPPRGPQHFGDGTRLSIL.

This chain connects TRBV7-2 to TRBJ1-5, with D possibly matching TRBD1 (5 bases). The CDR3 runs to 14 residues. Germline V gene lookup returns CDR1 SGHTA and CDR2 FQGNSA. V lost 2 bases to trimming and J lost 6 bases, with 11 bases between them. The chain's CDR3 is CASSLSGRVQPQHF. The CDR3 DNA follows: TGTGCCAGCAGCTTATCGGGCAGGGTTCAGCCCCAGCATTTT.

This clone was counted only a few times. The chain links TRBV6-5 to TRBJ1-5, with D possibly TRBD1 on 5 matching bases. The CDR3 runs 13 residues. Trimming took 6 bases from V and 3 from J, leaving 9 bases between them. The germline V gene encodes CDR1 MNHEY and CDR2 SVGAGI. The CDR3, as DNA: TGTGCCAGCAGACAGGTAAACAATCAGCCCCAGCATTTT. This gives the protein CASRQVNNQPQHF.

The chain carries TRBV11-3 and TRBJ2-3; D not resolved. CDR3 size: 14 residues. The V gene's germline CDR1 is SGHNT and CDR2 YENEEA. Trimming pared 0 bases from V and 7 bases from J, leaving 11 bases between. Here the CDR3 reads CASSLDRGANTQYF. CDR3 DNA: TGTGCCAGCAGCTTAGACCGCGGAGCTAATACGCAGTATTTT.

The chain couples TRBV30 to TRBJ2-5; no clear D gene. Germline CDR1 is GTSNPN and CDR2 is SVGIG (reference sequence). The CDR3 sequence is 14 residues long. Trimming removed 7 bases at V and 5 bases at J, with 20 bases between. DNA of the CDR3: TGTGCCTTCCTGGGGTGGGATATAGGGGAGACCCAGTACTTC. It yields the protein CAFLGWDIGETQYF.

In the case of this clone: The same CDR3 arises from other DNA sequences in this sample as well. The V gene is TRBV5-1, the J gene TRBJ1-4, with 7 bases matching TRBD1. The CDR3 is 14 residues long. J lost 5 bases, V lost 0 bases, and 1 base had no gene match. Germline V gene lookup returns CDR1 SGHRS and CDR2 YFSETQ. CDR3 coding DNA: TGCGCCAGCAGCTTGGACAGGGGCAATGAAAAACTGTTTTTT. It translates to CASSLDRGNEKLFF.

The sample holds one count of this clone. The chain combines TRBV19 with TRBJ1-5; D remains ambiguous. V lost 4 bases to trimming and J lost 7 bases, with 8 bases between them. This CDR3 is 12 amino acids long. Germline V gene lookup returns CDR1 LNHDA and CDR2 SQIVND (reference sequence). The CDR3 coding sequence is TGTGCCAGTAGTAGGGTCGGACAGCCCCAGCATTTT. Amino acid sequence: CASSRVGQPQHF.

The V and J genes are TRBV4-3 and TRBJ2-3; 8 nucleotides align to TRBD1. J lost 4 bases, V lost 8 bases, and 8 bases had no gene match. The CDR3 length is 14 residues. CDR1 is LGHNA, CDR2 YSLEER, per germline. The CDR3 protein is CASGGQVGADTQYF. The CDR3 DNA reads TGCGCCAGCGGGGGACAGGTGGGCGCAGATACGCAGTATTTT.

The rearrangement links TRBV5-4 to TRBJ1-1; D is undetermined. The germline gives CDR1 SGHNT, CDR2 YYREEE (reference sequence). The length of the CDR3 is 15 residues. V was shortened by 4 bases and J by 0 bases, with 13 bases between the two germline ends. The CDR3 region is CASSPTEVLNTEAFF. The CDR3 DNA sequence: TGTGCCAGCAGCCCCACGGAGGTACTGAACACTGAAGCTTTCTTT.

The rearrangement uses TRBV7-6 and TRBJ1-2, with 7 bases fitting TRBD1. The trim removed 5 bases at V and 8 bases at J, leaving 11 bases unmatched. The CDR3 is 14 amino acids. CDR1 and CDR2 (germline): SGHVS, FNYEAQ. In DNA form, the CDR3 reads TGTGCCAGCAGCACTTTCAGGGGGTCGAGGGGCTACACCTTC. It codes for CASSTFRGSRGYTF.

This chain joins TRBV12-5 and TRBJ2-1; D is undetermined. V was shortened by 2 bases and J by 5 bases, with 7 bases between the two germline ends. Germline V gene lookup returns CDR1 LGHNT and CDR2 FRNRAP. The length of the CDR3 is 13 residues. Written as DNA, the CDR3 is TGTGCTAGTGGTTTGATCCCTAACAATGAGCAGTTCTTC. Translation gives CASGLIPNNEQFF.